Sequencing of this T cell receptor beta chain was carried out in a study of shared clonotypes between healthy human individuals. Notes on the study in general: Rarefaction curves obtained for sorted subsets showed sequencing incomplete despite large depth. All-four-donor shared clonotypes had higher generation probabilities than non-shared clonotypes did.

In the naive CD8 group, cells lacked CD45RO and were positively selected for CCR7, so terminally differentiated effector memory CD45RA+ cells were left out. Trimming took 4 bases from V and 5 from J; bases not matched to a gene: 6. The CDR3 loop spans 14 amino acids. Per germline, CDR1 SGDLS and CDR2 YYNGEE. For each subset, genomic DNA was distributed in equal portions over several immunoSEQ plates. The data were produced by immunoSEQ multiplex PCR, yet TCRdb's version contains in-frame clones alone and is incomplete. Of around 2,000,000 clones in the sample, under 95% were seen once. In regard to this clone: Its antigen is undetermined.

The chain has TRBV9 and TRBJ2-7; 10 nucleotides match TRBD2. The sample was naive CD8+ T cells from PBMCs. The source of this sequence is a man in his late teens or twenties in good health. Some clones in this sample may be carry-over from other donors' samples. The CDR3 nucleotides are TGTGCCAGCAGCCTTCTAGCGGGAGTGAACGAGCAGTACTTC. Amino acids: CASSLLAGVNEQYF.